This T cell receptor beta chain was found in a study of blood T cells in healthy people across ages (dated by TCRdb to 2014 to 2015). Concerning the study at large: In model experiments, roughly one uniquely barcoded TCR beta cDNA molecule per two T cells was captured by template switching. The study analyzed two additional independent replicas of 1 million unique cDNA reads from the same blood draw for two donors, one aged 18 to 29 and one aged 80 or older. To avoid experimental bias, donors of different ages were spread randomly across the sequencing lanes. To track age-related changes in TCR beta repertoire diversity, the study relied on deep sequencing normalized with unique cDNA molecular identifiers. The donors were divided into four age groups: young (average around 16 years), middle-aged (about 41), aged (62) and long-lived (roughly 86).

Library creation used 5' RACE. The listed sequencing device is Illumina HiSeq 2500. A second PCR of about 6 to 11 cycles was performed with a sample-barcoded 5' primer and a J-beta primer mix. A template-switch 5' adaptor carrying 12 random nucleotides introduced a unique molecular identifier onto each TCR beta cDNA molecule. Each sample yielded at least 3 million CDR3-containing paired-end reads. First-strand cDNA was synthesized from all RNA with the Mint cDNA synthesis kit, primed by a TRBC-specific oligonucleotide. All cDNA was treated with uracil-DNA glycosylase and then went through a first 18-cycle PCR with the universal primers M1SS and BC2_uni_R. The original methods were these. Normalization of each sample was performed by random selection of 1 million high-quality reads, each carrying a distinct molecular identifier. Reads with shared molecular identifiers were discarded instead of being binned into consensus sequences. MiTCR, set to a Q25 quality threshold and the strictest error-elimination algorithm, was used for CDR3 identification, clonotype clustering and error correction. A nonparametric unseen species model with Euler transformation was used to estimate lower-bound total TCR beta diversity. The public reads were quality trimmed at Q25 with fastp and then assembled into clones with MiXCR by TCRdb, keeping productive beta chains. Under each unique CDR3 protein, matching rows form one entry showing the most common genes and DNA. In this record, the V and J calls reflect TCRdb's handling and not the investigators' own analysis. Counted in this sample were approximately 800,000 distinct CDR3 sequences; around 62% of them appeared once. The ten largest account for 25% to 30% of the sample.

After removal of 8 bases from V and 2 bases from J, the junction retains 8 bases not matched to a gene. Reading the germline V gene gives CDR1 SQVTM and CDR2 ANQGSEA. The CDR3, from cysteine to phenylalanine, totals 14 residues. CDR3 DNA only is kept here, 42 bases in frame from base 1. The 39 donors, aged about 6 to 95 years, were systemically healthy Caucasian individuals from Russia. Around 10 milliliters of peripheral blood were collected from each donor into EDTA-treated Vacutainer tubes. Ficoll-Paque density-gradient centrifugation was used to isolate PBMCs, with at least 6 million per sample. Total RNA, at least 6 micrograms per sample, was extracted from PBMCs with Trizol reagent. For every donor, flow cytometry on a PBMC aliquot measured the percentage of naive CD45RAhigh/CD27high T cells. Study-level results and caveats: Observed TCR beta diversity correlated strongly with the percentage of naive T cells measured by flow cytometry. The CMV infection status of donors was not known, potentially confounding age-related changes in expanded clonotypes. Estimates of total diversity based on one million sequenced T cells were regarded as lower bounds and as underestimates. Conclusive comparison of naive and antigen-experienced compartments was prevented by the profiling of bulk unsorted PBMCs. As age increased, observed TCR beta diversity per million T cells dropped in a roughly linear way, and a significant reduction was already evident by age approximately 40. The long-lived group showed more naive CD4+ T cells, fewer expanded clones and increased TCR diversity than the aged group, suggesting age selection.

As concerns this clonotype: The antigen it binds to is not known. Within one base of it there is no much larger clone, and no base qualities were kept.

The clonotype originates from a man aged 25 to 45 in good health. The chain links TRBV29-1 with TRBJ2-7, with 11 bases matching TRBD2. Sequenced sample: blood. The CDR3 region has the sequence CSTGTGLAAYEQYF. Here is the DNA: TGCAGCACCGGAACGGGACTAGCGGCCTACGAGCAGTACTTC.